The 2 T cell receptor beta chains below were found in one sample sequenced in a study of blood T cell repertoires in COVID-19. Repertoires were generated with immunoSEQ multiplex PCR, while TCRdb's copy carries only in-frame clones and drops some. The sample comprises some 200,000 clones, 80% to 90% of which are singletons, and 7.2% rests with the top ten. The source material was PBMCs or T cells enriched from blood (not recorded which). The origin of the receptors is a man aged 25 to 40 in a cohort exposed to, infected with or recovered from COVID-19 (not recorded which).

V usage is TRBV5-1 and J usage is TRBJ2-7; D is perhaps TRBD2 (5 bases). Germline loops: CDR1 SGHRS, CDR2 YFSETQ. The CDR3 loop spans 15 amino acids. V dropped 4 bases and J dropped 3 bases, with 17 bases sitting between them. CDR3 sequence (DNA): TGCGCCAGCAGCCCGGAATCGACGAGCGGCTACGAGCAGTACTTC. Its translation is CASSPESTSGYEQYF.

The chain joins TRBV6-5 to TRBJ1-5; TRBD1 might be the D (6 bases). Germline V gene data show CDR1 as MNHEY and CDR2 as SVGAGI. The CDR3 is 14 residues long. V was cut by 7 bases and J by 6 bases, with 16 bases left in between. CDR3 sequence (DNA): TGTGCCAGCATCGAGTACAGGGATAGTCAGCCCCAGCATTTT. This sequence encodes CASIEYRDSQPQHF.